The subject of this entry is one T cell receptor beta chain. The target antigen is unknown. Germline lookup yields CDR1 MNHNS and CDR2 SASEGT. CDR3 length: 15 amino acids. Losses at the gene ends were 6 bases for V and 3 bases for J; bases not matched to a gene: 10. Using immunoSEQ multiplex PCR, the repertoire was profiled, and TCRdb retains in-frame clones only, with some absent. The sample has about 52,000 clones; around 82% are singletons. These data are taken from a study of identifying expanded T cells in peripheral blood. Findings and limits, study-wide: Across healthy donors, higher total template counts meant significantly greater roughly 2-week count variance. About 1.3 clones differed between technical replicates, versus around 15 and 18 over time.

Sequencing input: blood. The chain has TRBV6-1 and TRBJ1-1, with 7 bases identical to TRBD1. This TCR was sampled from a person between 18 and 70 years old in good health. The DNA of the CDR3 is TGTGCCAGCAGAGACAGGGCCATTGGGTACACTGAAGCTTTCTTT. It codes for CASRDRAIGYTEAFF.